One and the same sample provided the 19 T cell receptor beta chains below, sequenced in a study of blood T cell repertoires in COVID-19. Sequenced by immunoSEQ multiplex PCR; TCRdb stores in-frame clones only, minus some. The table records about 330,000 clones, around 90% of them present only once. The specimen was PBMCs or T cells enriched from blood (not recorded which). Receptors were obtained from a woman under 40 who had recovered from COVID-19.

In this sample, this clone turned up a few times. The rearrangement uses TRBV12-3 or TRBV12-4 and TRBJ1-2, with D perhaps TRBD1 (5 bases). This CDR3 is built from 12 residues. V shed 2 bases and J shed 7 bases, with 8 bases lying between them. As DNA, the CDR3 is TGTGCCAGCAGTTTACAGGGTCTTGGCTACACCTTC. Translating it yields CASSLQGLGYTF.

The CDR3 loop is CASSQNRGHTEAFF. The CDR3 DNA is TGTGCCAGCAGTCAAAACAGGGGACACACTGAAGCTTTCTTT. V is TRBV6-5 and J is TRBJ1-1; TRBD1 matches 7 bases. Germline CDR1 is MNHEY and CDR2 is SVGAGI. V was clipped by 5 bases and J by 3 bases; unmatched bases: 6. This CDR3 has 14 residues.

V and J are TRBV28 and TRBJ2-1; D perhaps matches TRBD2 (6 bases). V lost 5 bases, J lost 6 bases, and 17 bases lay in between. In germline, CDR1 is MDHEN, CDR2 SYDVKM. CDR3 length: 15 residues. This chain's CDR3 is CASSPQDSGRNEQFF. In nucleotides, the CDR3 is TGTGCCAGCAGTCCCCAGGATAGCGGCCGCAATGAGCAGTTCTTC.

The gene calls are TRBV6-5 and TRBJ1-1, with a tentative D call TRBD1 (6 bases). V lost 4 bases and J 3 bases, leaving 9 bases between the germline ends. Germline V gene sequence: CDR1 MNHEY, CDR2 SVGAGI. The CDR3 runs to 13 residues. DNA of the CDR3: TGTGCCAGCAGTTCAGGGGCGGACACTGAAGCTTTCTTT. Its translation: CASSSGADTEAFF.

This clone was observed a few times. The CDR3 sequence is CASSGRGAEAFF. The CDR3, as DNA: TGTGCCAGCAGCGGTCGGGGGGCTGAAGCTTTCTTT. The rearrangement joins TRBV11-3 to TRBJ1-1; D is perhaps TRBD1 (5 bases). The V gene lost 5 bases and the J gene lost 6 bases, with 10 bases spanning the gap. The CDR3 contains 12 residues. Per germline, CDR1 SGHNT and CDR2 YENEEA.

The CDR3 nucleotides are TGCGCCAGTTCAGGGGGAAGCTCTGGAAACACCATATATTTT. This codes for CASSGGSSGNTIYF. This chain uses TRBV5-1 with TRBJ1-3, with 7 bases matching TRBD1. Trimming took 8 bases from V and 0 from J; bases not matched to a gene: 5. The germline gives CDR1 SGHRS, CDR2 YFSETQ. The CDR3 runs to 14 residues.

The J gene is TRBJ2-5, the V gene TRBV27; 7 bases are shared with TRBD1. The V and J ends lost 4 bases and 5 bases, in that order; junction bases with no gene match: 16. The CDR3 runs 17 residues. The germline CDR1 and CDR2 sequences are MNHEY and SMNVEV (reference sequence). CDR3 bases: TGTGCCAGCAGTTACCGACAGGGTTCAGTGGGATGGGAGACCCAGTACTTC. Encoded protein: CASSYRQGSVGWETQYF.

This chain links TRBV4-3 with TRBJ2-3; D unresolved. From germline, CDR1 is LGHNA and CDR2 YSLEER. CDR3 length: 17 amino acids. The germline V and J ends were trimmed by 0 bases and 6 bases, with 19 bases remaining between them. DNA of the CDR3: TGCGCCAGCAGCCAAGATTTAAGGCCAGGCGCGTTGGATACGCAGTATTTT. Amino acid sequence: CASSQDLRPGALDTQYF.

The genes are TRBV25-1 and TRBJ2-7, with 13 bases matching TRBD2. The CDR3 contains 15 residues. Germline V gene lookup returns CDR1 MGHDK and CDR2 SYGVNS. V was clipped by 8 bases and J by 7 bases; unmatched bases: 11. CDR3 amino acids: CASRGLAGDPGEQYF. The CDR3 DNA sequence: TGTGCCAGCCGAGGACTAGCGGGAGACCCGGGGGAGCAGTACTTC.

The table lists this clone with a few counts. This chain connects TRBV19 to TRBJ2-7; 10 positions match TRBD1. Germline V lookup: CDR1 LNHDA, CDR2 SQIVND (reference sequence). The V segment lost 4 bases and the J segment 5 bases; nucleotides outside the gene matches: 8. This CDR3 is 15 amino acids long. CDR3 in amino acids: CASSNSGQGRHEQYF. Here the CDR3 DNA reads TGTGCCAGTAGTAACTCGGGACAGGGGAGGCACGAGCAGTACTTC.

V is TRBV9 and J is TRBJ2-2, with TRBD2 identical over 9 bases. The germline V gene encodes CDR1 SGDLS and CDR2 YYNGEE. Unmatched junction bases numbered 6, after V lost 0 bases and J lost 6 bases. CDR3 length: 16 amino acids. Written as DNA, the CDR3 is TGTGCCAGCAGCGTAGATCTAGCGGGAAAGGCCGGGGAGCTGTTTTTT. Translating it yields CASSVDLAGKAGELFF.

Written as DNA, the CDR3 is TGTGCCAGCAGCTTGACAGGGGAGCAGTTCTTC. The encoded protein is CASSLTGEQFF. The gene calls are TRBV7-9 and TRBJ2-1, with 7 bases aligning to TRBD1. The CDR3 is made up of 11 amino acids. The germline gives CDR1 SEHNR, CDR2 FQNEAQ (reference sequence). J gave up 10 bases and V 3 bases, and 0 bases lay outside the gene matches.

The CDR3 spells CASSDPGQGNEKLFF. In nucleotides, the CDR3 is TGTGCCAGCAGTGATCCGGGACAGGGAAATGAAAAACTGTTTTTT. V gene TRBV11-2 combines with J gene TRBJ1-4; 9 bases fit TRBD1. From germline, CDR1 is SGHAT and CDR2 FQNNGV. The CDR3 is 15 residues long. With 6 bases clipped from V and 5 bases from J, the junction kept 7 bases outside the gene matches.

The gene calls are TRBV27 and TRBJ2-7; the match to TRBD1 covers 7 bases. After removal of 2 bases from V and 3 bases from J, the junction contained 4 bases not matched to a gene. Looked up from germline, CDR1 is MNHEY and CDR2 is SMNVEV (reference sequence). The CDR3 contains 14 residues. Here the CDR3 DNA reads TGTGCCAGCAGTTTAACGGGACAGTTCTACGAGCAGTACTTC. Amino acids: CASSLTGQFYEQYF.

The chain uses TRBV28 and TRBJ2-5, with 8 bases fitting TRBD1. The CDR3 covers 14 residues. Per the germline V gene, CDR1 is MDHEN and CDR2 is SYDVKM. With 6 bases clipped from V and 8 bases from J, the junction kept 11 bases outside the gene matches. CDR3 amino acids: CASRTPGTGFTQYF. DNA of the CDR3: TGTGCCAGCAGGACCCCCGGGACAGGCTTTACCCAGTACTTC.

This clone was counted once. The CDR3 bases are TGTGCCAGCAGCCCTGGACAGGCTGTGGGGGGCACTGAAGCTTTCTTT. Translated, it gives CASSPGQAVGGTEAFF. This chain connects TRBV5-8 to TRBJ1-1; 7 bases match TRBD1. The germline V gene encodes CDR1 SGHTS and CDR2 YDEGEE. The trim removed 4 bases at V and 4 bases at J, leaving 13 bases unmatched. The CDR3 is 16 residues long.

This chain connects TRBV12-3 or TRBV12-4 to TRBJ2-5; 9 positions agree with TRBD1. After removal of 6 bases from V and 3 bases from J, the junction contained 2 bases not matched to a gene. The CDR3 has 13 residues. The CDR3 protein is CASRGQGEETQYF. The CDR3 bases are TGTGCCAGCAGGGGACAGGGCGAAGAGACCCAGTACTTC.

CDR3 residues: CASSDWENYGYTF. The CDR3 DNA sequence: TGTGCCAGCAGTGATTGGGAGAACTATGGCTACACCTTC. The chain joins TRBV2 to TRBJ1-2; D remains unclear. V was clipped by 3 bases and J by 2 bases, with 7 bases between them. The V gene's germline CDR1 is SNHLY and CDR2 FYNNEI. The CDR3 contains 13 residues.

The chain employs TRBV5-8 and TRBJ2-5; D gene unclear. There are 14 residues in the CDR3. CDR1 and CDR2 from the germline V gene are SGHTS and YDEGEE. Deletions cut 6 bases from V and 2 bases from J, with 14 bases between. CDR3 protein: CASKWYSQQETQYF. CDR3 nucleotide sequence: TGTGCCAGCAAGTGGTATAGCCAGCAAGAGACCCAGTACTTC.